The rows below give T cell receptor beta chains drawn from one sample of a study of beta chain features in type 1 diabetes. The method was immunoSEQ multiplex PCR; TCRdb's version includes in-frame clones alone and lacks a portion of them. Found here are about 370,000 clones, roughly 9.8% of them singletons; the top ten hold approximately 0.55%. The sample consisted of central memory CD4+ T cells from blood. The receptors come from a man in his thirties or forties with type 1 diabetes. The CDR3 runs from the conserved cysteine through the conserved F or W. The D gene is left open where the match is weak. The size field is filled for only some rows; it gives once, few, many or a size class.

J | size | V | D | CDR3 | DNA
TRBJ2-7 | . | TRBV19 | TRBD1 | CASSINQQGTYEQYF | TGTGCCAGTAGTATAAACCAACAGGGGACCTACGAGCAGTACTTC
TRBJ2-5 | few | TRBV5-1 | . | CASSRTVWETQYF | TGCGCCAGCAGTCGGACAGTCTGGGAGACCCAGTACTTC
TRBJ1-1 | few | TRBV21-1 | . | CASSKGTGGTEAFF | TGTGCCAGCAGCAAGGGCACAGGCGGCACTGAAGCTTTCTTT
TRBJ1-5 | . | TRBV14 | . | CASSLTTNQPQHF | TGTGCCAGCAGCCTCACAACCAATCAGCCCCAGCATTTT
TRBJ1-2 | few | TRBV29-1 | . | CSVDIGPAGYTF | TGCAGCGTTGACATAGGGCCAGCGGGCTACACCTTC
TRBJ1-1 | . | TRBV19 | . | CASSNRDYTEAFF | TGTGCCAGTAGTAACCGGGACTACACTGAAGCTTTCTTT
TRBJ1-5 | . | TRBV28 | TRBD1 | CASSPPRQGIRPQHF | TGTGCCAGCAGCCCCCCCCGACAGGGGATCCGGCCCCAGCATTTT
TRBJ2-4 | many | TRBV28 | . | CASGLLAKNIQYF | TGTGCCAGCGGGTTGCTAGCCAAAAACATTCAGTACTTC
TRBJ1-1 | . | TRBV28 | . | CASSPPYGDPLNTEAFF | TGTGCCAGCAGTCCCCCTTACGGGGATCCTCTTAACACTGAAGCTTTCTTT
TRBJ2-7 | . | TRBV11-2 | TRBD1 | CASRSTWTGPYEQYF | TGTGCCAGCAGGTCGACGTGGACAGGCCCCTACGAGCAGTACTTC
TRBJ2-1 | . | TRBV7-6 | . | CASSLRARNEQFF | TGTGCCAGCAGCTTAAGAGCGAGAAATGAGCAGTTCTTC
TRBJ2-2 | . | TRBV27 | TRBD2 | CASSAGLGSTGELFF | TGTGCCAGCAGTGCAGGACTAGGAAGCACCGGGGAGCTGTTTTTT
TRBJ2-1 | few | TRBV11-2 | . | CASSRSGEKQFF | TGTGCCAGCAGTCGATCAGGGGAGAAGCAGTTCTTC
TRBJ1-4 | . | TRBV5-1 | . | CASRTLNEKLFF | TGCGCCAGCAGAACGCTTAATGAAAAACTGTTTTTT
TRBJ2-1 | many | TRBV10-3 | TRBD1 | CAIRRQGDEQFF | TGTGCCATCAGGAGACAGGGGGATGAGCAGTTCTTC
TRBJ1-5 | few | TRBV6-4 | TRBD1 | CASSEGGNQPQHF | TGTGCCAGCAGTGAAGGGGGCAACCAGCCCCAGCATTTT
TRBJ2-1 | many | TRBV7-9 | . | CASSSTLEQFF | TGTGCCAGCAGCTCCACCTTAGAGCAGTTCTTC
TRBJ2-7 | few | TRBV6-5 | . | CASRFDASYEQYF | TGTGCCAGCAGGTTCGACGCCTCCTACGAGCAGTACTTC
TRBJ2-7 | few | TRBV5-1 | TRBD2 | CASSLEGAGATNEQYF | TGCGCCAGCAGCTTGGAGGGTGCGGGAGCGACCAACGAGCAGTACTTC
TRBJ2-7 | few | TRBV7-9 | TRBD2 | CASSPGLAGVDEQYF | TGTGCCAGCAGCCCGGGACTAGCGGGAGTCGACGAGCAGTACTTC
TRBJ2-3 | . | TRBV28 | . | CASSLGGRTDTQYF | TGTGCCAGCAGTTTAGGCGGGCGCACAGATACGCAGTATTTT
TRBJ2-7 | . | TRBV10-3 | . | CAITVGPRENYEQYF | TGTGCCATCACCGTCGGCCCCAGGGAAAACTACGAGCAGTACTTC
TRBJ2-7 | . | TRBV9 | TRBD2 | CASTSSGDSYEQYF | TGTGCCAGCACCAGTAGCGGGGACTCCTACGAGCAGTACTTC
TRBJ1-5 | . | TRBV28 | . | CASSSLGALGQPQHF | TGTGCCAGCAGCTCCCTGGGGGCCCTCGGGCAGCCCCAGCATTTT
TRBJ1-2 | few | TRBV6-6 | . | CASIKNEGRYGYTF | TGTGCCAGCATCAAAAACGAGGGAAGATATGGCTACACCTTC
TRBJ1-1 | . | TRBV18 | . | CASSPAGDTEAFF | TGTGCCAGCTCACCAGCAGGCGACACTGAAGCTTTCTTT
TRBJ2-7 | . | TRBV5-4 | TRBD1 | CASSAPGQEIYEQYF | TGTGCCAGCAGCGCACCTGGACAGGAGATCTACGAGCAGTACTTC
TRBJ1-1 | . | TRBV28 | . | CASGIGGSRMNTEAFF | TGTGCCAGCGGAATTGGGGGATCCCGCATGAACACTGAAGCTTTCTTT
TRBJ2-6 | . | TRBV18 | . | CASTGQRNSGANVLTF | TGTGCCAGCACAGGACAGCGCAACTCTGGGGCCAACGTCCTGACTTTC
TRBJ1-1 | . | TRBV7-2 | . | CASSLYEDTEAFF | TGTGCCAGCAGCTTATATGAGGACACTGAAGCTTTCTTT
TRBJ1-4 | . | TRBV6-1 | TRBD1 | CASSPGQANEKLFF | TGTGCCAGCAGCCCGGGACAGGCTAATGAAAAACTGTTTTTT